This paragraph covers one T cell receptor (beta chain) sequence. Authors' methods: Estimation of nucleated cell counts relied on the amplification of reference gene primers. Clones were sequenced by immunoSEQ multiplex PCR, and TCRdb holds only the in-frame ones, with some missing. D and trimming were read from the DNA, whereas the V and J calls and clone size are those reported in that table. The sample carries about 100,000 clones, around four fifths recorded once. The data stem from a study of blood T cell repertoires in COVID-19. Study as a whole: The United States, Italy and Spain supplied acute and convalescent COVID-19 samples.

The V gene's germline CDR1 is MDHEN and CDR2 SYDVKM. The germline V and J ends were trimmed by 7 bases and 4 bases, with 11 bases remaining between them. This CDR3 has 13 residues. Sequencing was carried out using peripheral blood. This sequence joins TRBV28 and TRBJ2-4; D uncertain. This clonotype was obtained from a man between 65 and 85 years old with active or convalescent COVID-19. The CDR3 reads CASTLAGKNIQYF. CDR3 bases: TGTGCCAGCACCTTGGCCGGGAAAAACATTCAGTACTTC.